This is a list of T cell receptor beta chains from one sample in a study of early T cells in non-severe SARS-CoV-2 infection. Each CDR3 protein is one row after TCRdb ran MiXCR on the 5' RACE reads. The table records about 88,000 distinct CDR3 sequences, 15% of them present only once. The sample consisted of whole blood. The receptor set was obtained from an adult who was a healthcare worker with PCR-confirmed SARS-CoV-2 infection or an uninfected control (not recorded which). Both conserved end residues are part of each CDR3. D genes are given only for firm matches. Clone size is shown for a subset of rows, as once, few, many or a class of expanded clone.

V,length,D,J,size,DNA,CDR3
TRBV9,15,NA,TRBJ2-2,few,TGTGCCAGCAGCTCGACTCCCCAGGTCAGCGGGGAGCTGTTTTTT,CASSSTPQVSGELFF
TRBV4-1,13,NA,TRBJ1-4,NA,TGCGCCAGCAGTCGAACAGGGAATGAAAAACTGTTTTTT,CASSRTGNEKLFF
TRBV6-2/TRBV6-3,11,NA,TRBJ2-7,many,TGTGCCAGCAGCCGGAACAGAGAGCAGTACTTC,CASSRNREQYF
TRBV11-2,14,TRBD2,TRBJ2-5,few,TGTGCCAGCAGCTTACAACTAGCGGTAGAGACCCAGTACTTC,CASSLQLAVETQYF
TRBV5-1,14,NA,TRBJ1-1,many,TGCGCCAGCAGCTTGGGCACAGCGAACACTGAAGCTTTCTTT,CASSLGTANTEAFF
TRBV2,11,NA,TRBJ2-1,NA,TGTGCCACCCGCCCCTACAATGAGCAGTTCTTC,CATRPYNEQFF
TRBV28,15,TRBD2,TRBJ2-1,many,TGTGCCAGCAGTATTAGCGGGGGACTTTACAATGAGCAGTTCTTC,CASSISGGLYNEQFF
TRBV7-9,12,NA,TRBJ1-2,NA,TGTGCCAGCAGCTTAGTGGCAGATGGCTACACCTTC,CASSLVADGYTF
TRBV12-3/TRBV12-4,15,NA,TRBJ2-5,few,TGTGCCAGCAGTTCGACGACAGGGAGGTCAGAGACCCAGTACTTC,CASSSTTGRSETQYF
TRBV28,11,NA,TRBJ2-7,NA,TGTGCCAGCCGACAGAGCTACGAGCAGTACTTC,CASRQSYEQYF
TRBV13,12,NA,TRBJ2-3,many,TGTGCCAGCAGCCCTGGGGGAGATACGCAGTATTTT,CASSPGGDTQYF
TRBV6-5,16,TRBD2,TRBJ2-5,many,TGTGCCAGCAGTTACTCCGGGACTAGCGGGCAAGAGACCCAGTACTTC,CASSYSGTSGQETQYF
TRBV27,20,NA,TRBJ1-3,few,TGTGCCAGCAGTTTCCGAACCGGCCATCACTTTCTTACGATCGGAAACACCATATATTTT,CASSFRTGHHFLTIGNTIYF
TRBV7-2,16,TRBD2,TRBJ2-3,NA,TGTGCCAGCAGCTCCGGACTAGCGGGGAGCACAGATACGCAGTATTTT,CASSSGLAGSTDTQYF
TRBV28,13,NA,TRBJ1-1,few,TGTGCCAGCAGTTGGGCATCTCCCGATCAGGCTTTCTTT,CASSWASPDQAFF
TRBV28,16,NA,TRBJ2-7,few,TGTGCCAGCACCCCAGGGTGGAGGACTACACACTACGAGCAGTACTTC,CASTPGWRTTHYEQYF
TRBV11-2,14,NA,TRBJ2-1,NA,TGTGCCAGCAGCTTAGAGCTAGCCGGCAATGAGCAGTTCTTC,CASSLELAGNEQFF
TRBV10-3,21,TRBD2,TRBJ2-4,few,TGTGCCATCAGTGAACGGGGTAGCGGGAGTACGACCTTAAAAGCCAAAAACATTCAGTACTTC,CAISERGSGSTTLKAKNIQYF
TRBV29-1,9,NA,TRBJ2-1,few,TGCAGCGTTGAAGGGATAGGGGTCTTC,CSVEGIGVF
TRBV7-9,14,NA,TRBJ2-1,NA,TGTGCCAGCAGGTTAAAGGGGGTCTACAATGAGCAGTTCTTC,CASRLKGVYNEQFF
TRBV19,15,TRBD2,TRBJ2-3,NA,TGTGCCAGTAGTATCGCGAGCGGGAATACAGATACGCAGTATTTT,CASSIASGNTDTQYF
TRBV4-1,17,NA,TRBJ2-5,NA,TGCGCCAGCAGCCAAGACCCGCAGGGAAGGGGGCAAGAGACCCAGTACTTC,CASSQDPQGRGQETQYF
TRBV28,11,NA,TRBJ2-1,NA,TGTGCCAGCAGTGTCACGAATGAGCAGTTCTTC,CASSVTNEQFF
TRBV20-1,13,NA,TRBJ2-7,few,TGCAGTGCTAGAGAGCCGAGGGCATCGGGGCAGTACTTC,CSAREPRASGQYF
TRBV29-1,15,TRBD1,TRBJ2-1,many,TGCAGCGTAGCGACGGGGACAGGCGATTACAATGAGCAGTTCTTC,CSVATGTGDYNEQFF
TRBV5-5,13,NA,TRBJ1-1,NA,TGTGCCAGCAGCTTGTCGGTAAGGCCTGAAGCTTTCTTT,CASSLSVRPEAFF
TRBV9,14,NA,TRBJ1-5,few,TGTGCCAGCAGTTCCGGGACGGGGGTTCAGCCCCAGCATTTT,CASSSGTGVQPQHF
TRBV3-1,15,TRBD1,TRBJ1-2,many,TGTGCCAGCAGCCGGGACGGGACAGACAGTTATGGCTACACCTTC,CASSRDGTDSYGYTF
TRBV5-4,13,NA,TRBJ2-1,NA,TGTGCCAGCAGCTTGGCGACCCCCAATGAGCAGTTCTTC,CASSLATPNEQFF
TRBV7-2,14,NA,TRBJ1-6,NA,TGTGCCAGCAGCTTATGGCCGGACGGTTCACCCCTCCACTTT,CASSLWPDGSPLHF
TRBV12-3/TRBV12-4,18,NA,TRBJ2-1,NA,TGTGCCAGCAGTTTACGAACCATAGCGGACGAGACCTACAATGAGCAGTTCTTC,CASSLRTIADETYNEQFF
TRBV5-1,13,TRBD2,TRBJ2-7,NA,TGCGCCAGCAGTCTCCGGGGGGACTACGAGCAGTACTTC,CASSLRGDYEQYF
TRBV7-2,13,NA,TRBJ2-7,NA,TGTGCCAGCAGCTTAAGTGCGAACTACGAGCAGTACTTC,CASSLSANYEQYF
TRBV4-3,17,TRBD2,TRBJ2-2,NA,TGCGCCAGCAGCCCCCAACTAGCGGGGGCCCAACCCGGGGAGCTGTTTTTT,CASSPQLAGAQPGELFF
TRBV27,13,NA,TRBJ1-1,many,TGTGCCAGCAGTGTGACAGTGAACACTGAAGCTTTCTTT,CASSVTVNTEAFF
TRBV7-9,17,NA,TRBJ2-1,NA,TGTGCCAGCAGCCCAAATCCCGGGACGCTGACCTACAATGAGCAGTTCTTC,CASSPNPGTLTYNEQFF
TRBV7-9,13,NA,TRBJ1-1,NA,TGTGCCAGCAGCTTAGCGGTAGATACTGAAGCTTTCTTT,CASSLAVDTEAFF
TRBV9,14,NA,TRBJ1-2,few,TGTGCCAGCAGCGTAAGCACATACCTAGATGGCTACACCTTC,CASSVSTYLDGYTF
TRBV6-1,13,NA,TRBJ2-7,NA,TGTGCCAGCAGTGAATCGATCGGGGGCGAGCAGTACTTC,CASSESIGGEQYF
TRBV28,15,TRBD1,TRBJ1-5,few,TGTGCCAGCAGTTTCTTCAGGGGGCGGAATCAGCCCCAGCATTTT,CASSFFRGRNQPQHF
TRBV28,14,NA,TRBJ2-7,few,TGTGCCAGCAGTTTATTCTCGAGCGGGTCCGAGCAGTACTTC,CASSLFSSGSEQYF